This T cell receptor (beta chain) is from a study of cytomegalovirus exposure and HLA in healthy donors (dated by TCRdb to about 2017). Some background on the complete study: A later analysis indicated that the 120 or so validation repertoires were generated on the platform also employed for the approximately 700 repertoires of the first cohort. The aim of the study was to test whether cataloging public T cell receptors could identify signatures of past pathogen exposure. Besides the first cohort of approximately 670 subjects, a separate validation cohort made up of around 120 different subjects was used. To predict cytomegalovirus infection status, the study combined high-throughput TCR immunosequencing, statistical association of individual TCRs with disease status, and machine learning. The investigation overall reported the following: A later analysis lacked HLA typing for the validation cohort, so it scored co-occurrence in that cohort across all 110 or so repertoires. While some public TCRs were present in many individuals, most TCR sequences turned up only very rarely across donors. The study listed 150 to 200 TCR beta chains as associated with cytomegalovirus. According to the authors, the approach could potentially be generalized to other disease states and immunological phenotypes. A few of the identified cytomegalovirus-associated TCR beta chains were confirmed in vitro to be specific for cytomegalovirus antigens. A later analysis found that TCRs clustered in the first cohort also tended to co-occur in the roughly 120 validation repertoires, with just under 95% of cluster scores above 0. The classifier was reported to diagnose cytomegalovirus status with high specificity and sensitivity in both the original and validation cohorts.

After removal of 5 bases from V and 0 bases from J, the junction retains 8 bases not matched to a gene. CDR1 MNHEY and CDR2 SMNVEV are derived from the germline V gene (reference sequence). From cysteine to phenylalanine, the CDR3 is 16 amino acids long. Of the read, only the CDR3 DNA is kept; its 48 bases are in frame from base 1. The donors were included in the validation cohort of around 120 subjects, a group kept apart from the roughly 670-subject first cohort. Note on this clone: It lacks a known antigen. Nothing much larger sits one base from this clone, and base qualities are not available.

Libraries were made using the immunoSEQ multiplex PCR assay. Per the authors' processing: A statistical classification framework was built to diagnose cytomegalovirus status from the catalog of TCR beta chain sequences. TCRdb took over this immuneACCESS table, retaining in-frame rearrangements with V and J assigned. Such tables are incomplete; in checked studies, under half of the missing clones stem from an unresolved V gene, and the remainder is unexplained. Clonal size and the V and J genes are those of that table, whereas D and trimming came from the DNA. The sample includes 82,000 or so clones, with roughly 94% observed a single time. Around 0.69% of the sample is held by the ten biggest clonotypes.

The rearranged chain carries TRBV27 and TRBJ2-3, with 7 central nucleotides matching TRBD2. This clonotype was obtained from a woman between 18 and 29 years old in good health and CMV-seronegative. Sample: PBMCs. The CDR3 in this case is CASSHRAGPSTDTQYF. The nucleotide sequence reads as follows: TGTGCCAGCAGTCATAGAGCGGGGCCCAGCACAGATACGCAGTATTTT.